These 25 T cell receptor beta chains came from one sample sequenced in a study of human T cells and chemical hapten exposure (dated by TCRdb to about 2021). Interpreted using the paper, the time point label stands for: patch test 2, 6 weeks after DPC sensitization. The treatment or condition tag for this specimen amounts to: therapeutic diphenylcyclopropenone sensitization with weekly scalp DPC. The library was generated by RACE. Data came from a NextSeq 500. Through fastp at Q25 and MiXCR, TCRdb rebuilt clones from the public reads, retaining in-frame beta chains. CDR3 protein sequences are deduplicated, and each keeps its most common genes and DNA. The sample table records 350,000 to 400,000 distinct CDR3 sequences; about 6% of these occur just once. The ten largest clones capture around 6% of the sample. The sequencing used whole blood, collected in connection with sensitization to the hapten diphenylcyclopropenone (DPC). The receptors derive from a woman younger than 35 with alopecia areata. Some clones in this sample may be carry-over from other donors' samples.

V and J are TRBV5-5 and TRBJ2-4, with D possibly called TRBD1 or TRBD2 (5 bases each). CDR1 is SGHKS, CDR2 YYEKEE, per germline (reference sequence). The CDR3 has 14 amino acids. V was cut by 4 bases and J by 3 bases, with 11 bases left in between. CDR3 amino acids: CASSAAGGKNIQYF. The CDR3 DNA reads TGTGCCAGCAGCGCCGCTGGGGGCAAAAACATTCAGTACTTC.

This clonotype has a count of ten or more. J is TRBJ1-2 and V is TRBV18; the match to TRBD1 covers 9 bases. The CDR3 spans 14 residues. V was pared by 6 bases and J by 4 bases, with 6 bases of the junction left unmatched. Per germline, CDR1 KGHSH and CDR2 LQKENI. The CDR3 coding sequence is TGTGCCAGCTCCCCGGGACAGGGTCTCTATGGCTACACCTTC. Its translation: CASSPGQGLYGYTF.

This clonotype has a count of ten or more. The chain combines TRBV11-3 with TRBJ2-5; 7 bases match TRBD1. The CDR3 length is 14 residues. Trimming took 5 bases from V and 1 from J; bases not matched to a gene: 4. The germline CDR1 and CDR2 sequences are SGHNT and YENEEA. The CDR3, as DNA: TGTGCCAGCAGCCGGGACAGAGTCCAAGAGACCCAGTACTTC. This translates into CASSRDRVQETQYF.

There are many counts of this clonotype. The chain couples TRBV5-1 to TRBJ1-1, with TRBD1 identical over 7 bases. The CDR3 has 16 amino acids. Per the germline V gene, CDR1 is SGHRS and CDR2 is YFSETQ. With 5 bases clipped from V and 0 bases from J, the junction kept 10 bases outside the gene matches. The DNA for the CDR3 is TGCGCCAGCAGTACACAGGGGATGGGCATGAACACTGAAGCTTTCTTT. This encodes CASSTQGMGMNTEAFF.

The table lists this clonotype with many counts. V gene TRBV10-3 combines with J gene TRBJ1-1; D unresolved. Per the germline V gene, CDR1 is ENHRY and CDR2 is SYGVKD. This CDR3 spans 14 amino acids. V dropped 6 bases and J dropped 0 bases, with 11 bases sitting between them. The CDR3 DNA follows: TGTGCCATCAGAGCGTTAGCTCTGAACACTGAAGCTTTCTTT. Residues: CAIRALALNTEAFF.

The chain is built from TRBV11-2 and TRBJ2-2, with unresolved D. The germline gives CDR1 SGHAT, CDR2 FQNNGV. The CDR3 contains 16 residues. V shed 1 base and J shed 0 bases, with 9 bases lying between them. CDR3 sequence: CASSLGQTANTGELFF. The DNA of the CDR3 is TGTGCCAGCAGCTTAGGACAAACCGCGAACACCGGGGAGCTGTTTTTT.

This clonotype was seen many times. The V gene is TRBV6-5, the J gene TRBJ2-2; 9 bases map to TRBD1. In germline, CDR1 is MNHEY, CDR2 SVGAGI. Trimming at V came to 4 bases and at J to 8 bases, leaving 2 bases not matched to a gene. This CDR3 has 13 amino acids. The CDR3 DNA is TGTGCCAGCAGTTTCGACAGGGGGGGGGAGCTGTTTTTT. Residues: CASSFDRGGELFF.

This clonotype was recorded many times. The gene calls are TRBV10-3 and TRBJ1-3; TRBD1 is a possible D gene (5 bases). The CDR3 covers 14 residues. Germline V gene sequence: CDR1 ENHRY, CDR2 SYGVKD. V lost 3 bases and J 0 bases, leaving 6 bases between the germline ends. CDR3 loop: CAISEDSSGNTIYF. The CDR3, as DNA: TGTGCCATCAGTGAAGACAGCTCTGGAAACACCATATATTTT.

This clonotype has more than one count but fewer than ten. The V and J genes are TRBV3-1 and TRBJ2-3; 10 bases fit TRBD2. Germline V gene sequence: CDR1 LGHDT, CDR2 YNNKEL (reference sequence). The CDR3 runs 16 residues. V was pared by 3 bases and J by 1 base, with 4 bases of the junction left unmatched. The CDR3 reads CASSQGSGGRTDTQYF. DNA of the CDR3: TGTGCCAGCAGCCAGGGTAGCGGGGGGCGCACAGATACGCAGTATTTT.

The sample holds a few counts of this clonotype. The rearrangement joins TRBV6-2 or TRBV6-3 to TRBJ2-1, with TRBD2 matching 7 bases. This CDR3 spans 16 amino acids. V was pared by 5 bases and J by 3 bases, with 10 bases of the junction left unmatched. Germline V gene data show CDR1 as MNHEY and CDR2 as SVGEGT. CDR3 residues: CASSPLGRDLYNEQFF. In DNA form, the CDR3 reads TGTGCCAGCAGTCCTTTGGGGAGGGATCTCTACAATGAGCAGTTCTTC.

V gene TRBV2 combines with J gene TRBJ1-4, with D possibly being TRBD1 (6 bases). The CDR3 length is 15 residues. The V gene's germline CDR1 is SNHLY and CDR2 FYNNEI. V lost 4 bases to trimming and J lost 8 bases, with 17 bases between them. The CDR3 region is CASSGGAGGREKLFF. The CDR3 DNA sequence: TGTGCCAGCAGTGGAGGGGCCGGGGGCCGCGAAAAACTGTTTTTT.

This clonotype was seen many times. The chain links TRBV28 to TRBJ1-6; 9 bases are a match to TRBD1. The CDR3 loop spans 16 amino acids. Germline V gene lookup returns CDR1 MDHEN and CDR2 SYDVKM. Unmatched junction bases numbered 8, after V lost 6 bases and J lost 5 bases. CDR3: CASSPLTGGDNSPLHF. In nucleotides, the CDR3 is TGTGCCAGCAGCCCACTCACAGGGGGCGATAATTCACCCCTCCACTTT.

This CDR3 is CASSLASGVSDTQYF. DNA of the CDR3: TGTGCCAGCAGTTTGGCTAGCGGGGTGTCGGATACGCAGTATTTT. This rearrangement joins TRBV27 to TRBJ2-3; 9 bases are a match to TRBD2. Germline values: CDR1 MNHEY, CDR2 SMNVEV (reference sequence). The CDR3 extends over 15 amino acids. With 3 bases clipped from V and 6 bases from J, the junction kept 7 bases outside the gene matches.

This clonotype came up many times. The gene calls are TRBV20-1 and TRBJ1-6, with TRBD1 matching over 7 bases. The CDR3 runs to 13 residues. The germline CDR1 and CDR2 sequences are DFQATT and SNEGSKA (reference sequence). The trim removed 1 base at V and 10 bases at J, leaving 4 bases unmatched. The CDR3 here is CSARGGGGSPLHF. As DNA, the CDR3 is TGCAGTGCTAGAGGGGGAGGGGGCTCACCCCTCCACTTT.

This chain connects TRBV5-1 to TRBJ2-3, with D uncertain. Deletions cut 0 bases from V and 5 bases from J, with 7 bases between. CDR3 size: 13 residues. Germline V lookup: CDR1 SGHRS, CDR2 YFSETQ. This chain's CDR3 is CASSLEALDTQYF. For the CDR3, the DNA is TGCGCCAGCAGCTTGGAAGCACTAGATACGCAGTATTTT.

This clonotype was observed a few times. The V call is TRBV5-1, the J call TRBJ2-3; D call uncertain. The CDR3 loop spans 15 amino acids. CDR1 is SGHRS, CDR2 YFSETQ, per germline. The V end was cut by 4 bases, the J end by 1 base, with 13 bases between. The CDR3, as DNA: TGCGCCAGCAGCCTGGACGGTTTCGGCACAGATACGCAGTATTTT. Its protein product is CASSLDGFGTDTQYF.

This clonotype has a count of ten or more. The rearrangement links TRBV4-1 to TRBJ1-4, with 12 bases identical to TRBD1. The CDR3 is made up of 14 amino acids. V lost 3 bases and J lost 8; bases outside the gene matches: 1. Germline V gene lookup returns CDR1 MGHRA and CDR2 YSYEKL. CDR3 residues: CASSQGQGAEKLFF. The CDR3 DNA sequence: TGCGCCAGCAGCCAGGGACAGGGGGCCGAAAAACTGTTTTTT.

This clonotype has at least ten counts. The genes are TRBV20-1 and TRBJ1-1, with D perhaps TRBD1 (6 bases). This CDR3 has 14 residues. V lost 7 bases to trimming and J lost 0 bases, with 15 bases between them. The germline V gene has CDR1 DFQATT and CDR2 SNEGSKA (reference sequence). The CDR3 protein is CSVREGVLNTEAFF. Here the CDR3 DNA reads TGCAGTGTGCGGGAGGGGGTGTTGAACACTGAAGCTTTCTTT.

This clonotype occurred a few times. The CDR3 here is CASSPPGGGPYGYTF. The CDR3 nucleotides are TGTGCCAGCAGTCCTCCAGGGGGCGGCCCTTATGGCTACACCTTC. The chain links TRBV27 to TRBJ1-2; 8 positions agree with TRBD1. The CDR3 spans 15 residues. Germline V gene data show CDR1 as MNHEY and CDR2 as SMNVEV (reference sequence). The V and J ends lost 5 bases and 5 bases, in that order; junction bases with no gene match: 10.

This clonotype was observed at least ten times. V gene TRBV12-3 or TRBV12-4 combines with J gene TRBJ1-1; TRBD1 aligns across 8 bases. V dropped 5 bases and J dropped 4; count of bases not matched to a gene: 0. CDR3 length: 12 residues. This CDR3 reads CASSTGGTEAFF. DNA of the CDR3: TGTGCCAGCAGTACAGGGGGCACTGAAGCTTTCTTT.

This clonotype has just a few counts. The V call is TRBV6-6, the J call TRBJ1-2; D ambiguous. Trimming took off 1 base at V and 4 bases at J, with 13 bases between the two ends. Germline loops: CDR1 MNHNY, CDR2 SVGAGI (reference sequence). The CDR3 has 15 residues. The CDR3 loop is CASSYYPGDTYGYTF. The CDR3 DNA follows: TGTGCCAGCAGTTACTACCCTGGGGATACCTATGGCTACACCTTC.

Only a few counts were recorded for this clonotype. V is TRBV7-3 and J is TRBJ2-5, with 9 bases fitting TRBD1. Germline V lookup: CDR1 SGHTA, CDR2 FQGTGA. This CDR3 comprises 14 residues. Unmatched junction bases numbered 6, after V lost 5 bases and J lost 5 bases. CDR3 loop: CASSPLGTGETQYF. The CDR3 nucleotides are TGTGCCAGCAGCCCCCTGGGGACAGGGGAGACCCAGTACTTC.

The chain recombines TRBV29-1 with TRBJ2-3; 9 positions match TRBD2. Germline CDR1 and CDR2: SQVTM and ANQGSEA. V was clipped by 1 base and J by 3 bases; unmatched bases: 5. The CDR3 sequence is 15 residues long. CDR3 sequence: CSVEGVSGGTDTQYF. In DNA, the CDR3 is TGCAGCGTTGAAGGGGTTAGCGGGGGAACAGATACGCAGTATTTT.

This clonotype was seen ten or more times. The chain combines TRBV12-3 or TRBV12-4 with TRBJ2-3; 12 positions agree with TRBD2. V shed 8 bases and J 3 bases; nucleotides not matched to a gene: 3. The CDR3 is 14 amino acids. The CDR3 DNA reads TGTGCCAGCCGCGGGACTAGCGGGACAGATACGCAGTATTTT. Amino acids: CASRGTSGTDTQYF.

The rearrangement links TRBV7-2 to TRBJ1-5; D perhaps matches TRBD1 (6 bases). The CDR3 sequence is 13 residues long. Germline V gene lookup returns CDR1 SGHTA and CDR2 FQGNSA. V lost 5 bases, J lost 11 bases, and 16 bases lay in between. The CDR3 bases are TGTGCCAGCAGCGACGTGGACAGCGGGTCCCAGCATTTT. This encodes CASSDVDSGSQHF.